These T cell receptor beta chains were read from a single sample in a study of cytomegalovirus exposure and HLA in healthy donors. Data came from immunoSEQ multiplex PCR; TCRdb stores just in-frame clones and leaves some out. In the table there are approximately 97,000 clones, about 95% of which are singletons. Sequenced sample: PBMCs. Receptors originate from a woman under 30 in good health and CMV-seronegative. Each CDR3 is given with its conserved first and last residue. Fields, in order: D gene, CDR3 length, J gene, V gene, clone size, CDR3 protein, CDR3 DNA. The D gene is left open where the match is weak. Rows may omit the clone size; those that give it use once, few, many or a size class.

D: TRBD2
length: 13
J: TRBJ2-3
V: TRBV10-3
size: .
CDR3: CAISELAGDTQYF
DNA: TGTGCCATCAGTGAGTTAGCGGGGGATACGCAGTATTTT

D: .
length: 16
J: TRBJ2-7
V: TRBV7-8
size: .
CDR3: CASSLAKAGATYEQYF
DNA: TGTGCCAGCAGCTTAGCCAAGGCAGGGGCCACCTACGAGCAGTACTTC

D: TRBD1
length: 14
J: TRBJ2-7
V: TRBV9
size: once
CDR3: CASSLWDSSYEQYF
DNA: TGTGCCAGCAGCCTGTGGGACAGCTCCTACGAGCAGTACTTC

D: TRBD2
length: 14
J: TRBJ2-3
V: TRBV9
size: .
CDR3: CASSVAGGSDTQYF
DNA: TGTGCCAGCAGCGTTGCGGGAGGTTCAGATACGCAGTATTTT

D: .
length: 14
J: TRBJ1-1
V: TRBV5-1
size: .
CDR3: CASSQLWRNTEAFF
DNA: TGCGCCAGCAGCCAATTGTGGAGGAACACTGAAGCTTTCTTT

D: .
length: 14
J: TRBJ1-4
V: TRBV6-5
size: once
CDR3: CASSYSNRVEKLFF
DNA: TGTGCCAGCAGTTACTCGAACAGGGTTGAAAAACTGTTTTTT

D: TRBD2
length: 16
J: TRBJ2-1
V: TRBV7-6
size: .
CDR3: CASSLDAGGFYNEQFF
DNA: TGTGCCAGCAGCTTAGACGCGGGAGGCTTCTACAATGAGCAGTTCTTC

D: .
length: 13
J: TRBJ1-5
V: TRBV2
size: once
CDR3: CASSDGSSQPQHF
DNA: TGTGCCAGCAGTGACGGTTCGAGTCAGCCCCAGCATTTT

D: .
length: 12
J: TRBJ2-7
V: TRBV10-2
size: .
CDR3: CASTQGLREQYF
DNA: TGCGCCAGCACCCAGGGCTTGAGGGAGCAGTACTTC

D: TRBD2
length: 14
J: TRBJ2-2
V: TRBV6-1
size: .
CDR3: CASSFSGLDGELFF
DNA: TGTGCCAGCAGTTTTTCAGGACTAGACGGGGAGCTGTTTTTT

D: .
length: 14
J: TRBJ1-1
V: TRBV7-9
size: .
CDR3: CASSLGQVNTEAFF
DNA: TGTGCCAGCAGCTTAGGACAGGTGAACACTGAAGCTTTCTTT

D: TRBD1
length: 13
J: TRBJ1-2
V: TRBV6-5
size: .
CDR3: CASRRTGVEGYTF
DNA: TGTGCCAGCAGACGGACAGGGGTCGAGGGCTACACCTTC

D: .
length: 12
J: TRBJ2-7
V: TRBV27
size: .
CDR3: CASSLGAGEQYF
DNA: TGTGCCAGCAGTTTGGGGGCAGGCGAGCAGTACTTC

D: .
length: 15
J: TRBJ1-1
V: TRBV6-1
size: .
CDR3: CASGKRGGADTEAFF
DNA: TGTGCCAGCGGCAAAAGGGGGGGCGCGGACACTGAAGCTTTCTTT

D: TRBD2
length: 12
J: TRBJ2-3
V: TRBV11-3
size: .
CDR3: CASSPGGDTQYF
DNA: TGTGCCAGCAGCCCCGGGGGGGATACGCAGTATTTT

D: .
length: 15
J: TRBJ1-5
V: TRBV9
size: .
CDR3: CASSPLGGSNQPQHF
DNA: TGTGCCAGCAGCCCTTTAGGGGGTAGCAATCAGCCCCAGCATTTT

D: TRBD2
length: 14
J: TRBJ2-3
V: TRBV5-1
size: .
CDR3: CASQTGGGTDTQYF
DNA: TGCGCCAGCCAGACGGGAGGTGGCACAGATACGCAGTATTTT

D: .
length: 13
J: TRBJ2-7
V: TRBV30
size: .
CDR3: CAWSWTHSYEQYF
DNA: TGTGCCTGGAGTTGGACTCACTCCTACGAGCAGTACTTC

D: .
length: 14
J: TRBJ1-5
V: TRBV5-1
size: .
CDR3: CASSLDTGTQPQHF
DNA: TGCGCCAGCAGCTTGGATACAGGGACGCAGCCCCAGCATTTT

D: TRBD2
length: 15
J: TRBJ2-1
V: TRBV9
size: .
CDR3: CASSSRLASVDEQFF
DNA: TGTGCCAGCAGCTCGCGACTAGCTTCAGTCGATGAGCAGTTCTTC

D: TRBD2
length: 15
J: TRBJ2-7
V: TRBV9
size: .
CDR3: CASSLGTSPGYEQYF
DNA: TGTGCCAGCAGCTTGGGGACTAGCCCGGGTTACGAGCAGTACTTC

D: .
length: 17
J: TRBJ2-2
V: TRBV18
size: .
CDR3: CASSPNDRILYTGELFF
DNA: TGTGCCAGCTCACCAAACGACAGGATTCTATACACCGGGGAGCTGTTTTTT

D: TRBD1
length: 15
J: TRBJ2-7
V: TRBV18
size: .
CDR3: CASSEGGYYSYEQYF
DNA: TGTGCCAGCTCAGAAGGGGGCTATTACTCCTACGAGCAGTACTTC

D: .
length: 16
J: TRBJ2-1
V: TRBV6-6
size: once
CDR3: CASTSRLVLSYNEQFF
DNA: TGTGCCAGCACCTCCCGACTAGTTCTATCCTACAATGAGCAGTTCTTC

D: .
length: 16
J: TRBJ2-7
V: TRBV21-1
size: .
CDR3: CASSTDPGQGRYEQYF
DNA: TGTGCCAGCAGCACTGACCCGGGACAGGGTCGGTACGAGCAGTACTTC

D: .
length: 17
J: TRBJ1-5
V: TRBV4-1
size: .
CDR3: CASSQEGGGAFNQPQHF
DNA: TGCGCCAGCAGCCAAGAGGGTGGCGGGGCCTTCAATCAGCCCCAGCATTTT